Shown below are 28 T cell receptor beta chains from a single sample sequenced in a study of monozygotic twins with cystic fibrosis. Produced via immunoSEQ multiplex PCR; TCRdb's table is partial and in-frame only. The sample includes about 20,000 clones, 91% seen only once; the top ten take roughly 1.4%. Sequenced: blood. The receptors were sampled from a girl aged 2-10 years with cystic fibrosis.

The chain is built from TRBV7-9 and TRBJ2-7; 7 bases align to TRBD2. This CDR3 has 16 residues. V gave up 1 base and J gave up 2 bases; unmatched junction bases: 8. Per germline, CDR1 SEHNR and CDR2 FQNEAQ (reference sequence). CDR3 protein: CASSLDLAVSAYEQYF. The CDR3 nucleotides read TGTGCCAGCAGCTTAGACCTAGCGGTAAGCGCCTACGAGCAGTACTTC.

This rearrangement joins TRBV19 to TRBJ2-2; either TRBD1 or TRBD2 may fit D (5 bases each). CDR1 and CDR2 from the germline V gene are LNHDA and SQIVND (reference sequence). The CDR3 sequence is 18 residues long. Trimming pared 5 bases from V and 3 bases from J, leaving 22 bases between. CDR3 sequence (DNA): TGTGCCAGTAGTTTCAGCCTCGGGACGTATAGGGACACCGGGGAGCTGTTTTTT. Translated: CASSFSLGTYRDTGELFF. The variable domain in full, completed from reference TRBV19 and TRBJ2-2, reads DGGITQSPKYLFRKEGQNVTLSCEQNLNHDAMYWYRQDPGQGLRLIYYSQIVNDFQKGDIAEGYSVSREKKESFPLTVTSAQKNPTAFYLCASSFSLGTYRDTGELFFGEGSRLTVL.

This CDR3 reads CASSLGGGQLNEKLFF. The CDR3 nucleotides read TGTGCCAGCAGCCTGGGGGGGGGACAGCTTAATGAAAAACTGTTTTTT. The chain uses TRBV5-4 and TRBJ1-4; 7 bases are a match to TRBD1. CDR1 SGHNT and CDR2 YYREEE come from the germline V gene (reference sequence). With 4 bases clipped from V and 4 bases from J, the junction kept 10 bases outside the gene matches. The CDR3 consists of 16 residues.

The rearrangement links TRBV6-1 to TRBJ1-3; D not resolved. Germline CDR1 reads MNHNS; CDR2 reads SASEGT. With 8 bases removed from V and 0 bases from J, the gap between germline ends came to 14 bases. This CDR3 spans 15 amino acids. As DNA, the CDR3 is TGTGCCAGCGGCCTTGACACAATCTCTGGAAACACCATATATTTT. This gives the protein CASGLDTISGNTIYF.

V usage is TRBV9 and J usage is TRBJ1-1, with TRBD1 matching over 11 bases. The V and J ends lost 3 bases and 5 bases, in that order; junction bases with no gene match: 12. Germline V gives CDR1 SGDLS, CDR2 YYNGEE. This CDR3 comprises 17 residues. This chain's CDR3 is CASSAPGDRGEYTEAFF. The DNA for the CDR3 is TGTGCCAGCAGCGCCCCTGGGGACAGGGGGGAATATACTGAAGCTTTCTTT.

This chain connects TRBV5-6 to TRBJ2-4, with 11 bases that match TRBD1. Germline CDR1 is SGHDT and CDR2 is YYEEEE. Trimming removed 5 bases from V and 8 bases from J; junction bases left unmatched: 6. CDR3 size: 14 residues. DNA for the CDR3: TGTGCCAGCAGTTTACGGGACAGGGGGGACATTCAGTACTTC. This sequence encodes CASSLRDRGDIQYF.

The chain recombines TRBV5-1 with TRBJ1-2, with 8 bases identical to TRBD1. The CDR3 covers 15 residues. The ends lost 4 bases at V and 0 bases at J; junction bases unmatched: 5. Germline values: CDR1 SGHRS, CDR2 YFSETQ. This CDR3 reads CASSMGQATNYGYTF. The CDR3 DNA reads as TGCGCCAGCAGCATGGGACAGGCCACTAACTATGGCTACACCTTC.

The CDR3, as DNA: TGTGCCAGCTCACAGGGGACAGGGCCCCCCCAGGCTGAAAAACTGTTTTTT. This gives the protein CASSQGTGPPQAEKLFF. This rearrangement joins TRBV18 to TRBJ1-4; the match to TRBD1 covers 9 bases. V lost 4 bases and J lost 7; bases outside the gene matches: 13. This CDR3 contains 17 residues. Germline V lookup: CDR1 KGHSH, CDR2 LQKENI.

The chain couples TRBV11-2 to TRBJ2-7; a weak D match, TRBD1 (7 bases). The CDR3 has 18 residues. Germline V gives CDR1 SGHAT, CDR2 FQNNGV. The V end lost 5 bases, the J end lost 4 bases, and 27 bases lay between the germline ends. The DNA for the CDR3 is TGTGCCAGCAGCCCCCTGGGACTCGAGCGACAGGGCTCATACGAGCAGTACTTC. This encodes CASSPLGLERQGSYEQYF.

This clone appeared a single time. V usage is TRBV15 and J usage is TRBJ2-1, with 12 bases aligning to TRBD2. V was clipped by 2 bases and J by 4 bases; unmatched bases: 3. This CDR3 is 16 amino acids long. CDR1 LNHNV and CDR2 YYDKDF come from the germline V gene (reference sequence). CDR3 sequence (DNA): TGTGCCACCAGCAGAAGGACTAGCGGGAATTACAATGAGCAGTTCTTC. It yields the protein CATSRRTSGNYNEQFF.

The CDR3 sequence: CASEGMDTEAFF. In nucleotides, the CDR3 is TGTGCCAGCGAGGGTATGGACACTGAAGCTTTCTTT. V is TRBV7-9 and J is TRBJ1-1; no firm D call. The V gene's germline CDR1 is SEHNR and CDR2 FQNEAQ (reference sequence). V lost 8 bases and J 3 bases, leaving 10 bases between the germline ends. The CDR3 extends over 12 amino acids. Variable domain in full (rest from reference TRBV7-9 and TRBJ1-1): DTGVSQNPRHKITKRGQNVTFRCDPISEHNRLYWYRQTLGQGPEFLTYFQNEAQLEKSRLLSDRFSAERPKGSFSTLEIQRTEQGDSAMYLCASEGMDTEAFFGQGTRLTVV.

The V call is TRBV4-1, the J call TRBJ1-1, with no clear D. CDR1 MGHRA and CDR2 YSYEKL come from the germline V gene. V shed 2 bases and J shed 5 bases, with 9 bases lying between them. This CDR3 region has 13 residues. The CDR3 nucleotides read TGCGCCAGCAGCCAAACGATCGGAACTGAAGCTTTCTTT. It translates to CASSQTIGTEAFF.

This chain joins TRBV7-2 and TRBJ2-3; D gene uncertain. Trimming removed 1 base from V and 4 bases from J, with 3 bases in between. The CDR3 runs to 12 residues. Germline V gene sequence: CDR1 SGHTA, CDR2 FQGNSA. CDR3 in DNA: TGTGCCAGCAGCTTAGACCCAGATACGCAGTATTTT. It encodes CASSLDPDTQYF.

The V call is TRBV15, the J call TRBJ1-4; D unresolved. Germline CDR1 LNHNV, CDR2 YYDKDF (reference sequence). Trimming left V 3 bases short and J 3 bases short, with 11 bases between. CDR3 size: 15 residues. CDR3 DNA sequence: TGTGCCACCAGCAGCCACAAGTGGGCTAATGAAAAACTGTTTTTT. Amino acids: CATSSHKWANEKLFF.

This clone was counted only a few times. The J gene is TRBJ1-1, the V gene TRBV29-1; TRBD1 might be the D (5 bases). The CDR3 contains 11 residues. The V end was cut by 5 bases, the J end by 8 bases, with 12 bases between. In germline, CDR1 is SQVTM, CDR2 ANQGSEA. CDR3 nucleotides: TGCAGCGTTCGGGACGCCGGGGAAGCTTTCTTT. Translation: CSVRDAGEAFF. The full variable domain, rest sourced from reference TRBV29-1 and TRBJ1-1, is SAVISQKPSRDICQRGTSLTIQCQVDSQVTMMFWYRQQPGQSLTLIATANQGSEATYESGFVIDKFPISRPNLTFSTLTVSNMSPEDSSIYLCSVRDAGEAFFGQGTRLTVV.

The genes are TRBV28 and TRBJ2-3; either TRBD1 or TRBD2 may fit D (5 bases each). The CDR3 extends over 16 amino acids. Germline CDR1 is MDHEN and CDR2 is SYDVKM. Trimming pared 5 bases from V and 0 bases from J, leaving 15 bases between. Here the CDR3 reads CASSHGDPPSTDTQYF. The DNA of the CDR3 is TGTGCCAGCAGTCACGGGGACCCCCCAAGCACAGATACGCAGTATTTT.

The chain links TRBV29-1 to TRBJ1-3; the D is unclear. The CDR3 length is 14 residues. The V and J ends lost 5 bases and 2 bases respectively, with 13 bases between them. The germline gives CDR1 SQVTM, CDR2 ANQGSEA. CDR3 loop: CSVTLPFPGNTIYF. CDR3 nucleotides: TGCAGCGTTACGCTCCCATTCCCTGGAAACACCATATATTTT.

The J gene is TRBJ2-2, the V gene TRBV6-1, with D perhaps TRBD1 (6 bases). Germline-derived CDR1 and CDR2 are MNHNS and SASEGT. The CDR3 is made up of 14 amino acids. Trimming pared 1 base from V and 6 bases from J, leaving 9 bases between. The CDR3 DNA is TGTGCCAGCAGTGAAGATAACAGGGCCGGGGAGCTGTTTTTT. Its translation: CASSEDNRAGELFF.

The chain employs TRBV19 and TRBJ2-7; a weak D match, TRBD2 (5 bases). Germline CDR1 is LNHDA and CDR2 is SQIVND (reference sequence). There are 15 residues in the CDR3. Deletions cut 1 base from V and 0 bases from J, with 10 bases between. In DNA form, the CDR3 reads TGTGCCAGTAGTATAGTTTCGGGGAGCTCCTACGAGCAGTACTTC. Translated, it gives CASSIVSGSSYEQYF.

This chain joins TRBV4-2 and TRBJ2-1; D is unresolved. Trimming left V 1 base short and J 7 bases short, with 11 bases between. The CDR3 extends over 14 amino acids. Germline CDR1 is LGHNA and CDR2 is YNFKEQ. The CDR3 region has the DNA TGTGCCAGCAGCCAAGGGGGTTCCGGGAATGAGCAGTTCTTC. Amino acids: CASSQGGSGNEQFF.

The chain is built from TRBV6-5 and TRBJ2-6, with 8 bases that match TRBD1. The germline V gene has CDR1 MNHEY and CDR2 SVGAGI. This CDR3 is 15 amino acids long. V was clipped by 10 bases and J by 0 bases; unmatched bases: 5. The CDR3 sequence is CATGGGRSGANVLTF. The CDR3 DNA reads TGTGCCACAGGGGGCGGACGCTCTGGGGCCAACGTCCTGACTTTC.

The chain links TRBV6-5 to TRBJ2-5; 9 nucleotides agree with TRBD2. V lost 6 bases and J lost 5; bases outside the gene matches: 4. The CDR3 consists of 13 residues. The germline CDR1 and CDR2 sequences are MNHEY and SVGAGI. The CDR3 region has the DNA TGTGCCAGCAGGTTAGCGGGAGAGGAGACCCAGTACTTC. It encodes CASRLAGEETQYF.

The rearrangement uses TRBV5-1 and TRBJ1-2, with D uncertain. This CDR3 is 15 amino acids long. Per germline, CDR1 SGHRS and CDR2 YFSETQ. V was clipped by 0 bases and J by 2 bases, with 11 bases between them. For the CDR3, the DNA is TGCGCCAGCAGCTTGGAAACAGCAAGCAACTATGGCTACACCTTC. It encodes CASSLETASNYGYTF.

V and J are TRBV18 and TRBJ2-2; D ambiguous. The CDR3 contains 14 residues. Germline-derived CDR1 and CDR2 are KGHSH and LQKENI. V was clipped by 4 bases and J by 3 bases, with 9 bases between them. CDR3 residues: CASSQGRDTGELFF. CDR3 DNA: TGTGCCAGCTCACAGGGTCGGGACACCGGGGAGCTGTTTTTT.

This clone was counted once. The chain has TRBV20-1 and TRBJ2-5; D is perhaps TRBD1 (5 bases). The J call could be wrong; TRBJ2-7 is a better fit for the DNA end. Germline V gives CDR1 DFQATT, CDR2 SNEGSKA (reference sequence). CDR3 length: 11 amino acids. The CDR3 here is CSADRSYEQYF. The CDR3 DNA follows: TGCAGCGCCGACAGATCCTACGAGCAGTACTTC.

DNA for the CDR3: TGTGCCAGCAGCCCCGGCTACCGTCCTAGCGCATCAGACTCCGAGCAGTACTTC. Protein: CASSPGYRPSASDSEQYF. V is TRBV9 and J is TRBJ2-7, with D possibly TRBD2 on 6 matching bases. With 4 bases removed from V and 6 bases from J, the gap between germline ends came to 29 bases. The germline CDR1 and CDR2 sequences are SGDLS and YYNGEE. CDR3 length: 18 amino acids.

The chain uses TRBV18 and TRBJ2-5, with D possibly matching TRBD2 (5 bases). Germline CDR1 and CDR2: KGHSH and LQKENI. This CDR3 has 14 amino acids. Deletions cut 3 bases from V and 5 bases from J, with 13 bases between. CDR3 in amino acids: CASSPNGVEETQYF. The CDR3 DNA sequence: TGTGCCAGCTCACCGAACGGGGTGGAGGAGACCCAGTACTTC.

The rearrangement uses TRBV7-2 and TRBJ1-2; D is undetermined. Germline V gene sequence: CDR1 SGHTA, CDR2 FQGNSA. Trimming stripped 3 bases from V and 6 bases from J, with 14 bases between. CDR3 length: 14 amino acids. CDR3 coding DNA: TGTGCCAGCAGCTTGACCCCGGAGGAGCATGGCTACACCTTC. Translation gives CASSLTPEEHGYTF.